The rows below give T cell receptor beta chains drawn from one sample of a study of cytomegalovirus exposure and HLA in healthy donors. This table comes from immunoSEQ multiplex PCR, and its TCRdb copy is limited to in-frame clones, with some not included. The repertoire holds some 67,000 clones, with about 94% as singletons. Sequencing was performed on PBMCs. The receptor source for this set is a woman under 30 in good health and CMV-seronegative. Both conserved end residues are part of each CDR3. The D gene is left open where the match is weak. Size tells how often a clone was seen (once, few, many) or the class of an expanded clone, and some rows leave it out.

J: TRBJ2-7
size: NA
V: TRBV25-1
D: TRBD2
DNA: TGTGCCAGCAGTGAATATCCCCTAGCGGGAGTGTACGAGCAGTACTTC
CDR3: CASSEYPLAGVYEQYF

J: TRBJ2-1
size: NA
V: TRBV19
D: TRBD2
DNA: TGTGCCAGTAGTATAGTAGGGACTAGCGGGAGAAGGCACTACAATGAGCAGTTCTTC
CDR3: CASSIVGTSGRRHYNEQFF

J: TRBJ2-7
size: NA
V: TRBV9
D: NA
DNA: TGTGCCAGCGCTCCATCCGGGATCCACGAGCAGTACTTC
CDR3: CASAPSGIHEQYF

J: TRBJ1-1
size: NA
V: TRBV5-5
D: TRBD1
DNA: TGTGCCAGCAGCCCCGGACAGGGCCCGGGCTTCTTT
CDR3: CASSPGQGPGFF

J: TRBJ2-5
size: NA
V: TRBV5-1
D: NA
DNA: TGCGCCAGCAGCTTTACTAGCCCCGGGCAAGAGACCCAGTACTTC
CDR3: CASSFTSPGQETQYF

J: TRBJ2-7
size: NA
V: TRBV4-3
D: TRBD1
DNA: TGCGCCAGCAGCCAAGCGTTCCCGACAGGGCTGGGGGAGCAGTACTTC
CDR3: CASSQAFPTGLGEQYF

J: TRBJ2-3
size: NA
V: TRBV19
D: TRBD1
DNA: TGTGCCAGTAGTTTTAAAACCCGGGACAGGGGGGGCCGAGATACGCAGTATTTT
CDR3: CASSFKTRDRGGRDTQYF

J: TRBJ2-7
size: NA
V: TRBV28
D: NA
DNA: TGTGCCAGCAGTCAGACCGGGACTCCTTCATCGGGAGAGCAGTACTTC
CDR3: CASSQTGTPSSGEQYF

J: TRBJ2-3
size: NA
V: TRBV19
D: TRBD1
DNA: TGTGCCAGTAGAGTCGGGACAGGGCACACAGATACGCAGTATTTT
CDR3: CASRVGTGHTDTQYF

J: TRBJ2-3
size: NA
V: TRBV30
D: TRBD1
DNA: TGTGCCTGGAGTGTACTTGGGACAGGCACAGATACGCAGTATTTT
CDR3: CAWSVLGTGTDTQYF

J: TRBJ2-7
size: few
V: TRBV6-5
D: TRBD2
DNA: TGTGCCAGCAGCCACAGCGGGGAAGCCTACGAGCAGTACTTC
CDR3: CASSHSGEAYEQYF

J: TRBJ2-4
size: once
V: TRBV11-2
D: TRBD1
DNA: TGTGCCAGCAGCCTCGGGACAGGGGACATTCAGTACTTC
CDR3: CASSLGTGDIQYF

J: TRBJ2-5
size: NA
V: TRBV13
D: TRBD1
DNA: TGTGCCAGCAGCCACGGGCCGACAGGGGGGGAGACCCAGTACTTC
CDR3: CASSHGPTGGETQYF

J: TRBJ2-1
size: NA
V: TRBV11-3
D: NA
DNA: TGTGCCAGCAGCGATAGGGGGAACCCCAATGAGCAGTTCTTC
CDR3: CASSDRGNPNEQFF